The 20 T cell receptor beta chains below all came from one sample that was sequenced in a study of CD8 T cells in ankylosing spondylitis. Notes on the study in general: Typical of ankylosing spondylitis blood, it appeared, was a TCR beta motif of under 10 highly homologous variants.

These TCRs are of unknown antigen specificity. TCRdb re-called the 5' RACE reads through MiXCR, storing one row per CDR3 protein. The repertoire holds 330,000 or so distinct CDR3 sequences, with 6.5% to 10% as singletons. The specimen was blood, either unsorted or a sorted T cell fraction (not recorded which). The receptor source for this set is a male donor with ankylosing spondylitis.

The gene calls are TRBV4-2 and TRBJ2-4; TRBD1 is a possible D gene (5 bases). There are 16 residues in the CDR3. V was pared by 0 bases and J by 0 bases, with 9 bases between. Germline V lookup: CDR1 LGHNA, CDR2 YNFKEQ. The CDR3 DNA sequence: TGTGCCAGCAGCCAAGACAGGGCGTTAGCCAAAAACATTCAGTACTTC. It codes for CASSQDRALAKNIQYF.

The table lists this clonotype with a few counts. The chain has TRBV20-1 and TRBJ2-7; TRBD2 is a possible D gene (6 bases). Germline V lookup: CDR1 DFQATT, CDR2 SNEGSKA (reference sequence). V was cut by 0 bases and J by 2 bases, with 20 bases left in between. This CDR3 is 17 amino acids long. CDR3 sequence (DNA): TGCAGTGCTAGAGATGTAGCGGAACCCCGTCCACCCTACGAGCAGTACTTC. Its protein product is CSARDVAEPRPPYEQYF.

J is TRBJ2-1 and V is TRBV20-1; maybe TRBD1 (5 bases). V was shortened by 2 bases and J by 2 bases, with 16 bases between the two germline ends. The CDR3 loop spans 16 amino acids. CDR1 is DFQATT, CDR2 SNEGSKA, per germline (reference sequence). This CDR3 is CSARPDSGPAYNEQFF. CDR3 coding DNA: TGCAGTGCTAGACCTGACAGTGGACCTGCCTACAATGAGCAGTTCTTC.

V usage is TRBV7-6 and J usage is TRBJ1-2; 9 nucleotides agree with TRBD1. Trimming took 2 bases from V and 3 from J; bases not matched to a gene: 4. Looked up from germline, CDR1 is SGHVS and CDR2 is FNYEAQ. CDR3 length: 15 residues. The CDR3 region has the DNA TGTGCCAGCAGCTTAACGGGACAGGGTGACTATGGCTACACCTTC. Translation gives CASSLTGQGDYGYTF. The complete variable domain, with remaining parts taken from reference TRBV7-6 and TRBJ1-2, reads GAGVSQSPRYKVTKRGQDVALRCDPISGHVSLYWYRQALGQGPEFLTYFNYEAQQDKSGLPNDRFSAERPEGSISTLTIQRTEQRDSAMYRCASSLTGQGDYGYTFGSGTRLTVV.

This clonotype was seen a few times. V and J are TRBV11-2 and TRBJ1-1; D gene uncertain. The CDR3 has 13 amino acids. The germline V gene has CDR1 SGHAT and CDR2 FQNNGV. Trimming stripped 0 bases from V and 3 bases from J, with 5 bases between. The CDR3, as DNA: TGTGCCAGCAGCTTAGATGGGGACACTGAAGCTTTCTTT. Amino acids: CASSLDGDTEAFF.

Ten or more counts support this clonotype. The chain employs TRBV12-3 or TRBV12-4 and TRBJ2-5; possibly TRBD1 or TRBD2 for D (5 bases each). V lost 8 bases to trimming and J lost 3 bases, with 13 bases between them. The CDR3 consists of 13 residues. CDR3 amino acids: CASGGTAEETQYF. The CDR3 nucleotides are TGTGCCAGCGGGGGTACGGCGGAAGAGACCCAGTACTTC.

The chain combines TRBV18 with TRBJ2-1; 10 nucleotides align to TRBD2. CDR1 is KGHSH and CDR2 is LQKENI in the germline V gene. The V segment lost 3 bases and the J segment 0 bases; nucleotides outside the gene matches: 2. This CDR3 contains 16 residues. CDR3 region: CASSPGLASSYNEQFF. DNA of the CDR3: TGTGCCAGCTCACCGGGACTAGCGAGCTCCTACAATGAGCAGTTCTTC.

J is TRBJ2-7 and V is TRBV7-9, with 12 bases that match TRBD2. Germline V gene sequence: CDR1 SEHNR, CDR2 FQNEAQ (reference sequence). The CDR3 covers 16 residues. The junction had 5 bases not matched to a gene; V was cut back by 4 bases and J by 1 base. CDR3 protein: CASSSPTSGGSYEQYF. CDR3 in DNA: TGTGCCAGCAGCTCTCCGACTAGCGGGGGTTCCTACGAGCAGTACTTC.

This clonotype appeared a few times. The chain uses TRBV28 and TRBJ2-7; 12 bases are shared with TRBD2. With 5 bases clipped from V and 2 bases from J, the junction kept 7 bases outside the gene matches. CDR3 size: 16 residues. Germline V gives CDR1 MDHEN, CDR2 SYDVKM. This CDR3 reads CASSPGLAGKTYEQYF. For the CDR3, the DNA is TGTGCCAGCAGTCCCGGACTAGCGGGGAAAACCTACGAGCAGTACTTC.

The CDR3 loop reads CASSRRTSSGVDGTQYF. The DNA for the CDR3 is TGTGCCAGCAGCCGGCGGACTAGCAGCGGTGTAGATGGGACGCAGTATTTT. The chain has TRBV5-5 and TRBJ2-3; TRBD2 agrees at 8 bases. CDR1 is SGHKS and CDR2 is YYEKEE in the germline V gene (reference sequence). The V segment lost 4 bases and the J segment 9 bases; nucleotides outside the gene matches: 19. The CDR3 extends over 17 amino acids.

In its sample, this clonotype was seen many times. The chain combines TRBV12-3 or TRBV12-4 with TRBJ2-7; weak D call: TRBD2 (5 bases). The CDR3 has 17 amino acids. The ends were cut back, 3 bases at V and 0 bases at J, with 18 bases in the middle. This chain's CDR3 is CASSFSVDRDSSYEQYF. The DNA for the CDR3 is TGTGCCAGCAGTTTTTCTGTTGATCGGGATAGCTCCTACGAGCAGTACTTC.

Many counts were recorded for this clonotype. The chain joins TRBV14 to TRBJ2-2, with TRBD2 matching over 7 bases. Germline V CDR1 and CDR2: SGHDN, FVKESK. Trimming cost V 3 bases and J 6 bases; bases outside gene matches: 10. The length of the CDR3 is 16 residues. The DNA for the CDR3 is TGTGCCAGCAGCCATACCGGGAGGAGGGTCGCCGGGGAGCTGTTTTTT. Protein: CASSHTGRRVAGELFF.

This clonotype was counted many times. J is TRBJ2-3 and V is TRBV20-1, with TRBD2 matching over 13 bases. CDR3 size: 16 residues. V dropped 5 bases and J dropped 4; count of bases not matched to a gene: 9. From germline, CDR1 is DFQATT and CDR2 SNEGSKA (reference sequence). The CDR3 spells CSAGVPLAGGPDTQYF. CDR3 DNA sequence: TGCAGTGCTGGCGTCCCACTAGCGGGAGGGCCAGATACGCAGTATTTT.

V and J are TRBV5-1 and TRBJ2-3, with 12 bases fitting TRBD2. The CDR3 sequence is 16 residues long. Germline loops: CDR1 SGHRS, CDR2 YFSETQ. The V gene end was trimmed by 4 bases and the J gene end by 5 bases; junction bases not matched to a gene: 8. As DNA, the CDR3 is TGCGCCAGCAGCCTGGGGCTAGCGGGAGGGCAAGATACGCAGTATTTT. This translates into CASSLGLAGGQDTQYF. The full variable domain, in which reference TRBV5-1 and TRBJ2-3 provide the parts outside the CDR3, is KAGVTQTPRYLIKTRGQQVTLSCSPISGHRSVSWYQQTPGQGLQFLFEYFSETQRNKGNFPGRFSGRQFSNSRSEMNVSTLELGDSALYLCASSLGLAGGQDTQYFGPGTRLTVL.

V and J are TRBV6-5 and TRBJ2-7; 7 bases map to TRBD1. J was trimmed by 6 bases and V by 0 bases; bases with no gene match: 8. The germline CDR1 and CDR2 sequences are MNHEY and SVGAGI. This CDR3 is built from 15 residues. CDR3: CASSYSNRGRAEQYF. The CDR3 region has the DNA TGTGCCAGCAGTTACTCGAACAGGGGCCGTGCCGAGCAGTACTTC.

This clonotype has just a few counts. This chain connects TRBV10-3 to TRBJ2-4; TRBD2 aligns across 7 bases. The germline CDR1 and CDR2 sequences are ENHRY and SYGVKD. The CDR3 is 15 residues long. The V segment lost 4 bases and the J segment 1 base; nucleotides outside the gene matches: 4. This CDR3 reads CAISGGGEAKNIQYF. The CDR3 DNA sequence: TGTGCCATCAGTGGGGGGGGAGAGGCCAAAAACATTCAGTACTTC.

This clonotype was recorded at least ten times. The chain joins TRBV2 to TRBJ2-1, with D tentatively TRBD2 (6 bases). In germline, CDR1 is SNHLY, CDR2 FYNNEI. The V end lost 3 bases, the J end lost 5 bases, and 17 bases lay between the germline ends. The CDR3 covers 16 residues. Here the CDR3 reads CASSDWGDLNHNEQFF. CDR3 DNA: TGTGCCAGCAGTGATTGGGGGGACCTTAACCACAATGAGCAGTTCTTC.

This clonotype was observed many times. V is TRBV24-1 and J is TRBJ2-2, with a possible D match to TRBD2 (5 bases). V gave up 4 bases and J gave up 3 bases, with 20 bases separating them. The germline V gene encodes CDR1 KGHDR and CDR2 SFDVKD. The CDR3 runs 18 residues. CDR3 protein: CATSDPRSSGMHTGELFF. The CDR3 region has the DNA TGTGCCACCAGTGACCCCCGCTCTTCCGGGATGCACACCGGGGAGCTGTTTTTT.

The rearrangement uses TRBV3-1 and TRBJ2-7; 11 bases are shared with TRBD2. The CDR3 sequence is 15 residues long. Germline CDR1 reads LGHDT; CDR2 reads YNNKEL (reference sequence). V shed 6 bases, J shed 3 bases, and the junction held 7 bases outside the gene matches. In nucleotides, the CDR3 is TGTGCCAGCAGTCGTATAGCGGGAGGGTTCTACGAGCAGTACTTC. Its protein is CASSRIAGGFYEQYF.

This clonotype appeared many times. The chain employs TRBV7-6 and TRBJ2-1; TRBD2 agrees at 7 bases. This CDR3 has 16 residues. After removal of 2 bases from V and 7 bases from J, the junction contained 11 bases not matched to a gene. CDR1 is SGHVS and CDR2 is FNYEAQ in the germline V gene. The CDR3 loop is CASSLYGGRLMNEQFF. In DNA, the CDR3 is TGTGCCAGCAGCTTATACGGCGGGAGACTTATGAATGAGCAGTTCTTC.